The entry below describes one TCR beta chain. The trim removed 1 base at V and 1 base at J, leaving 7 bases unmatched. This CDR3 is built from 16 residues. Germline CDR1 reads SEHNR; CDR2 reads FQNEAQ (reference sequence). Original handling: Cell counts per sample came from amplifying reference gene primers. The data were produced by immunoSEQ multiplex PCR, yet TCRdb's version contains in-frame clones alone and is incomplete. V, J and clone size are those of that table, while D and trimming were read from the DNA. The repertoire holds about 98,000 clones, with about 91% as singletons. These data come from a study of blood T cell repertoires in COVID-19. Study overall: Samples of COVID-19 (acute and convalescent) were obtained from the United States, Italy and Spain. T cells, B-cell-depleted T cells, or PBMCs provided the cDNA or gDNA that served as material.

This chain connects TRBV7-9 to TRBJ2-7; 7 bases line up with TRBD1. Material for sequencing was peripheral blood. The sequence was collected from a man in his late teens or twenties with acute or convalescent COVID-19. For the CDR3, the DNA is TGTGCCAGCAGCTTAGGGTACAGGGGATTTTCCTACGAGCAGTACTTC. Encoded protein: CASSLGYRGFSYEQYF.